Ten or more counts support the clone carrying this T cell receptor (beta chain). These data come from a study of prognosis after radiotherapy for stage I lung cancer. From genomic DNA, TCR beta CDR3 was amplified by two-round multiplex PCR. The first round of PCR was done with primers that matched each TRBV and TRBJ gene. Each CDR3 protein is one row after TCRdb ran MiXCR on the multiplex PCR reads. In the table there are some 34,000 distinct CDR3 sequences, around 30% of which are singletons. The sample here was PBMCs, taken before or after stereotactic body radiation therapy (not recorded which). This clonotype originated in a donor over 45 with non-small cell lung cancer.

CDR3 sequence: CASSFGTGTGNEQFF. The CDR3 DNA reads TGTGCCAGCAGCTTCGGGACAGGGACCGGCAATGAGCAGTTCTTC. V gene TRBV7-8 combines with J gene TRBJ2-1; the match to TRBD1 covers 9 bases. This CDR3 region has 15 residues. With 3 bases clipped from V and 6 bases from J, the junction kept 6 bases outside the gene matches. Germline lookup yields CDR1 SGHVS and CDR2 FQNEAQ.